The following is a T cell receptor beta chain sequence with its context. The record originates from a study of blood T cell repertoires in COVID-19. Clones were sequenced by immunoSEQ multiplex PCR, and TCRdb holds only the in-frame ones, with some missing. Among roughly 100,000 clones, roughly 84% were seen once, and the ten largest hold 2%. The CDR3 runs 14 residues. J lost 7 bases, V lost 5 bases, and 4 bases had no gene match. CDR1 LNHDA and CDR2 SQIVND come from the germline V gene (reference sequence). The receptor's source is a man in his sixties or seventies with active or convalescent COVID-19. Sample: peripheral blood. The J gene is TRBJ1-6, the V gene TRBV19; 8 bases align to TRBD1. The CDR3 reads CASSDRGKNSPLHF. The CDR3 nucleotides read TGTGCCAGTAGTGACAGGGGTAAGAATTCACCCCTCCACTTT.